This entry features one T cell receptor beta chain sequence. Authors' methods: It was from reference gene primer amplification that nucleated cell counts were estimated. Profiled with immunoSEQ multiplex PCR; TCRdb holds only in-frame clones, not every one. The V and J calls and clone size were taken over from that table, and D and trimming were inferred from the DNA. This table has some 180,000 clones, roughly 87% appearing once. These data come from a study of blood T cell repertoires in COVID-19. Looking at the study overall: Whether acute or convalescent, the COVID-19 samples came from the United States, Italy and Spain. T cells, B-cell-depleted T cells, or PBMCs provided the cDNA or gDNA that served as material.

The CDR3 has 15 amino acids. V was clipped by 2 bases and J by 5 bases, with 15 bases between them. CDR1 is LGHDT, CDR2 YNNKEL, per germline (reference sequence). This receptor was obtained from a man in his fifties or sixties with active or convalescent COVID-19. Sequencing used peripheral blood. The chain couples TRBV3-1 (or the pseudogene TRBV3-2) to TRBJ1-2; D gene uncertain. The DNA of the CDR3 is TGTGCCAGCAGCCAATCGGGCGGACTTTCATATGGCTACACCTTC. Encoded protein: CASSQSGGLSYGYTF.